This T cell receptor (beta chain) was sequenced for a study of T-cell memory formation after mild COVID-19. TCRdb used MiXCR to reprocess the 5' RACE reads, holding one entry per CDR3 protein. Of around 34,000 distinct CDR3 sequences listed, about 7.7% are singletons. Germline-derived CDR1 and CDR2 are DFQATT and SNEGSKA (reference sequence). Trimming cost V 6 bases and J 0 bases, with 13 bases left between them. This CDR3 is 14 amino acids long. Sequenced: PBMCs or a T cell subset sorted from them (not recorded which). The chain links TRBV20-1 to TRBJ2-3, with D uncertain. This receptor was taken from a man aged 18-30 years who had mild COVID-19 (a few samples of this study predate the infection). Cell type and time point are not known. CDR3 loop: CSARTLGSTDTQYF. The CDR3 DNA sequence: TGCAGTGCCCGGACCCTAGGTAGCACAGATACGCAGTATTTT.